This T cell receptor beta chain is drawn from a study of cytomegalovirus exposure and HLA in healthy donors. Across the whole study: From 150 million to 200 million T cells, an earlier analysis saw 117 million unique TCR beta sequences.

There are 12 residues in the CDR3. Germline lookup yields CDR1 SGHTA and CDR2 FQGNSA. Between the trimmed V and J ends, which lost 2 bases and 5 bases, there was a span of 7 bases. The study ran its PCR with 60 Vbeta and 13 Jbeta primers. The method was immunoSEQ multiplex PCR; TCRdb's version includes in-frame clones alone and lacks a portion of them. The record lists 85,000 to 110,000 clones, of which the ten most abundant hold less than 4.5%. The chain employs TRBV7-2 and TRBJ2-7; D unresolved. This receptor was obtained from a man aged 35-49 years in good health and CMV-seronegative. Material: PBMCs. CDR3 protein: CASSLSAHEQYF. CDR3 DNA sequence: TGTGCCAGCAGCTTAAGTGCGCACGAGCAGTACTTC.